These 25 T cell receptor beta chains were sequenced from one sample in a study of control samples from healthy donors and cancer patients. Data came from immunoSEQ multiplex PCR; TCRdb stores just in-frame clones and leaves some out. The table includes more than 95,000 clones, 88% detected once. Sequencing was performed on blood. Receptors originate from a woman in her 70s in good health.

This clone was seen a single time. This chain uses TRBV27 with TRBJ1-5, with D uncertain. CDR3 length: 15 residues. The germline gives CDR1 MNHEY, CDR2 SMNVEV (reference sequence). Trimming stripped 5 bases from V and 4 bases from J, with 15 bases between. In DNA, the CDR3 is TGTGCCAGCAGTCCCGTGGGCCTAAAGAATCAGCCCCAGCATTTT. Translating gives CASSPVGLKNQPQHF.

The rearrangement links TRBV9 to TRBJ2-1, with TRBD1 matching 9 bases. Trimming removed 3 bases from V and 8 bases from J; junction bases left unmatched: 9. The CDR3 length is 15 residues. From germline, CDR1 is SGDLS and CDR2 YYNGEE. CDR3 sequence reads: CASSAGGTGFYEQFF. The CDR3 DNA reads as TGTGCCAGCAGCGCCGGGGGGACAGGGTTCTATGAGCAGTTCTTC.

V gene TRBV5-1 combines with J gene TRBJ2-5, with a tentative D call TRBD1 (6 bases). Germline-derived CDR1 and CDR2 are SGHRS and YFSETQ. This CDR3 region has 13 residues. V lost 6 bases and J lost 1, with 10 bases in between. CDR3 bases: TGCGCCAGCAAGAGGGACATCCAAGAGACCCAGTACTTC. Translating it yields CASKRDIQETQYF.

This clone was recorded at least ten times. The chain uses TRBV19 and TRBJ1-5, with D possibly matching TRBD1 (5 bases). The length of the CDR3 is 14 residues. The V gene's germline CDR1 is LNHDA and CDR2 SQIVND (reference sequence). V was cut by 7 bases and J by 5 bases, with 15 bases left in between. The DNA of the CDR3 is TGTGCCAGTACTCATCGGGGACGGCATCAGCCCCAGCATTTT. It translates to CASTHRGRHQPQHF.

As DNA, the CDR3 is TGTGCCAGCAGCTCCGGACAGGGATATTCACCCCTCCACTTT. Translated: CASSSGQGYSPLHF. The rearrangement links TRBV5-4 to TRBJ1-6, with 8 positions matching TRBD1. V lost 3 bases, J lost 8 bases, and 4 bases stayed unmatched. From germline, CDR1 is SGHNT and CDR2 YYREEE (reference sequence). The CDR3 length is 14 residues.

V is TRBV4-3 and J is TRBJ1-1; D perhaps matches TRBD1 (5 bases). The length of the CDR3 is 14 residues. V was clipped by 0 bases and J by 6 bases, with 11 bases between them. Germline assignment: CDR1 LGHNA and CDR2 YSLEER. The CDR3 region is CASSQDRRGPEAFF. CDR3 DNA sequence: TGCGCCAGCAGCCAAGACAGGAGGGGACCTGAAGCTTTCTTT.

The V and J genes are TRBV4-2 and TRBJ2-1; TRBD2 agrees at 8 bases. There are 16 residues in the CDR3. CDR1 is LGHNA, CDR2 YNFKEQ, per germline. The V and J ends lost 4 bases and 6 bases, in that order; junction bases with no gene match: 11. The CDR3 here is CASSRTTSGTSNEQFF. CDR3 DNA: TGTGCCAGCAGCCGGACCACCAGCGGGACTAGCAATGAGCAGTTCTTC.

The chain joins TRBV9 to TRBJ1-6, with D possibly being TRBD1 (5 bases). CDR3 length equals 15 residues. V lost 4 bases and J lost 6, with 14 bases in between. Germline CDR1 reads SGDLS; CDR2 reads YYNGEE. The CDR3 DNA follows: TGTGCCAGCAGCCCTACTGGGGGACGTAATTCACCCCTCCACTTT. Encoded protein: CASSPTGGRNSPLHF.

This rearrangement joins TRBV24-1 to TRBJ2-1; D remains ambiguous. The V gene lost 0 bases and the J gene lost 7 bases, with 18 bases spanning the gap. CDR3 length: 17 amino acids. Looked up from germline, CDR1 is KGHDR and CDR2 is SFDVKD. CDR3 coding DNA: TGTGCCACCAGTGATTTGACCCCGGGCTTCGGGTGGAATGAGCAGTTCTTC. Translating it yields CATSDLTPGFGWNEQFF.

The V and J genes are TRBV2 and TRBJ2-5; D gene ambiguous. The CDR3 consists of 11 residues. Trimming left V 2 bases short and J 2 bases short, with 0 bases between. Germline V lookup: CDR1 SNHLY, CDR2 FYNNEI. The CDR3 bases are TGTGCCAGCAGTGAACAAGAGACCCAGTACTTC. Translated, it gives CASSEQETQYF.

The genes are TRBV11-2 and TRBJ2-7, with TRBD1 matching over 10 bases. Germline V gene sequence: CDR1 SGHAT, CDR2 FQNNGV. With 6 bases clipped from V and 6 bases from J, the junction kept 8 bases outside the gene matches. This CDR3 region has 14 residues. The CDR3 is CASSRIDRGPEQYF. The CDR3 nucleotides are TGTGCCAGCAGTAGAATAGACAGGGGGCCCGAGCAGTACTTC.

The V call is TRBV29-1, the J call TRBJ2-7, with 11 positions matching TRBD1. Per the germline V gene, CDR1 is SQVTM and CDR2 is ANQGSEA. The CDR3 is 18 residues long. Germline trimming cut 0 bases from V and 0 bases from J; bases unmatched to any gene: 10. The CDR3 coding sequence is TGCAGCGTTGAAGATCTTCATGGGACAGGGGGTGCCTCCTACGAGCAGTACTTC. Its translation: CSVEDLHGTGGASYEQYF.

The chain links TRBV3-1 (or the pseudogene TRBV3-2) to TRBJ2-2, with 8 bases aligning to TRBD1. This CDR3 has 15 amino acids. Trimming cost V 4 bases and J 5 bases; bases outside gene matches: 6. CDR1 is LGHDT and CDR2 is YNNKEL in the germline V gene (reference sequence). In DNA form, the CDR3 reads TGTGCCAGCAGCCTAGGACAGGGTTGGACCGGGGAGCTGTTTTTT. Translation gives CASSLGQGWTGELFF.

The CDR3 region has the DNA TGTGCCAGCAGCCAAGATGGGACTAGCACAGATACGCAGTATTTT. This gives the protein CASSQDGTSTDTQYF. This rearrangement joins TRBV4-2 to TRBJ2-3; the D gene is possibly TRBD2 (6 bases). Germline lookup yields CDR1 LGHNA and CDR2 YNFKEQ. Trimming removed 0 bases from V and 0 bases from J, with 7 bases in between. The CDR3 is 15 amino acids.

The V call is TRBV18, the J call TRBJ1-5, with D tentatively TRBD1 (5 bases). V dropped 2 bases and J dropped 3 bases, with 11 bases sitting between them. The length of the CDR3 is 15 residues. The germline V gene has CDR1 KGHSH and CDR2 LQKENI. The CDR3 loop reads CASSPGGVANQPQHF. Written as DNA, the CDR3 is TGTGCCAGCTCACCAGGGGGAGTCGCCAATCAGCCCCAGCATTTT.

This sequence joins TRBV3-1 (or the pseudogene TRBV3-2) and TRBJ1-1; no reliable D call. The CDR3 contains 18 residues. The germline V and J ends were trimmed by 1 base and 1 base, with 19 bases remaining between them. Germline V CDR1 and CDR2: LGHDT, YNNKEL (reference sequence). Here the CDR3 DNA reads TGTGCCAGCAGCCAAGTGAGGCAGCTTCTCATCGGGAACACTGAAGCTTTCTTT. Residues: CASSQVRQLLIGNTEAFF.

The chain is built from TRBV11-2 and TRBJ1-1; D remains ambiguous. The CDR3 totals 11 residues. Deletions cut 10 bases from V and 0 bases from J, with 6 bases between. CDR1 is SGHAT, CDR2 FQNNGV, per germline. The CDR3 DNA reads TGTGCCACCCGGGTGAACACTGAAGCTTTCTTT. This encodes CATRVNTEAFF.

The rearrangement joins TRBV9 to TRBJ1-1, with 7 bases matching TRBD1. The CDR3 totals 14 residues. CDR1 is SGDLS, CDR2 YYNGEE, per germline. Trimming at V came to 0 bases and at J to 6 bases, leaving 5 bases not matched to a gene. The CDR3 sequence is CASSVAGGDSEAFF. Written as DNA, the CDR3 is TGTGCCAGCAGCGTAGCAGGGGGAGACTCTGAAGCTTTCTTT.

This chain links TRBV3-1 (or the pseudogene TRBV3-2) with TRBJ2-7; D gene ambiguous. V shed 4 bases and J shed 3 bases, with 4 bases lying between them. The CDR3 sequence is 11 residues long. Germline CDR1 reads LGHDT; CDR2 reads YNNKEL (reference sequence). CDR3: CASSPGYEQYF. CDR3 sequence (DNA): TGTGCCAGCAGCCCGGGCTACGAGCAGTACTTC.

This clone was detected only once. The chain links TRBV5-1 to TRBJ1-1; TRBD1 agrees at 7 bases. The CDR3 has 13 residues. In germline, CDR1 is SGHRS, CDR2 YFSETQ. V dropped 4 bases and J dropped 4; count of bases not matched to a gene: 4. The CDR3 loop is CASSPQGGTEAFF. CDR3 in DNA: TGCGCCAGCAGCCCGCAGGGGGGCACTGAAGCTTTCTTT.

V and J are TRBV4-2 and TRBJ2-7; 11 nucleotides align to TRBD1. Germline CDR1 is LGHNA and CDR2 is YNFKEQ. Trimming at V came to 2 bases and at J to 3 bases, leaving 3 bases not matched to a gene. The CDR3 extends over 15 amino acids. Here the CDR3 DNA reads TGTGCCAGCAGCCAATCAGGGACAGGGGGCTACGAGCAGTACTTC. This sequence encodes CASSQSGTGGYEQYF.

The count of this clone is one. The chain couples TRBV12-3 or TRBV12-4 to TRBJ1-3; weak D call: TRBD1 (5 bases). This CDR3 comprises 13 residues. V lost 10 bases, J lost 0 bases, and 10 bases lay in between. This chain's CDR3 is CATGRTSGNTIYF. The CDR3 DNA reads TGTGCCACGGGGCGGACCTCTGGAAACACCATATATTTT.

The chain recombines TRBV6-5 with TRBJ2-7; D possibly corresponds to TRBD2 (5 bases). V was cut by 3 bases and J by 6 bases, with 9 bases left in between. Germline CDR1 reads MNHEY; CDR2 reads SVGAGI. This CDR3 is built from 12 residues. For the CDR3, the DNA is TGTGCCAGCAGTTATGAGGGTGGCGAGCAGTACTTC. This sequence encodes CASSYEGGEQYF.

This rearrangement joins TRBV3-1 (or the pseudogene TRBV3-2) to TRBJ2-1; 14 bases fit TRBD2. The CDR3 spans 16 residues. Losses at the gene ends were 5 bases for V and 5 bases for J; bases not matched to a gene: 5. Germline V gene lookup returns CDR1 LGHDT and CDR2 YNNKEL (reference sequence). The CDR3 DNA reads TGTGCCAGCAGCGGGACTAGCGGGGGCGGGAACAATGAGCAGTTCTTC. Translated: CASSGTSGGGNNEQFF.

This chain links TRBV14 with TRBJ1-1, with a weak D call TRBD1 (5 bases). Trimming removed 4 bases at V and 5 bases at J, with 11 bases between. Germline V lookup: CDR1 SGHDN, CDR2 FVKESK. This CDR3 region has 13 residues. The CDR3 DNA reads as TGTGCCAGCAGCCCTCAACGGGGGACTGAAGCTTTCTTT. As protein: CASSPQRGTEAFF.